This is a list of T cell receptor beta chains from one sample in a study of T cell repertoires in cytomegalovirus infection. TCRdb called the reads again in MiXCR, with one record for every CDR3 protein. The table shows roughly 100,000 distinct CDR3 sequences, with about 17% occurring only once. Source material: PBMCs. The receptors here all came from a human donor in good health (CMV status not recorded). Some clones in this sample may be carry-over from other donors' samples. Each CDR3 is given with its conserved first and last residue. Each record gives: J gene, clone size, CDR3 length, D gene, V gene, CDR3 DNA, CDR3 protein. D genes are given only for firm matches. Where a row states a size, it is once, few, many or the class of an expanded clone; other rows omit it.

J: TRBJ1-2
size: many
length: 15
D: -
V: TRBV4-1
DNA: TGCGCCAGCAGCCGACTCGGGCGGTTGAACTATGGCTACACCTTC
CDR3: CASSRLGRLNYGYTF

J: TRBJ2-7
size: many
length: 13
D: -
V: TRBV5-6
DNA: TGTGCCAGCAGCCTTGGACAGTCCTACGAGCAGTACTTC
CDR3: CASSLGQSYEQYF

J: TRBJ2-1
size: few
length: 15
D: -
V: TRBV5-4
DNA: TGTGCCAGCAGCTTGGGGGGTATCTCGTACAATGAGCAGTTCTTC
CDR3: CASSLGGISYNEQFF

J: TRBJ1-1
size: many
length: 13
D: -
V: TRBV7-3
DNA: TGTGCCAGCAGCTCCTTGGGTGACACTGAAGCTTTCTTT
CDR3: CASSSLGDTEAFF

J: TRBJ2-3
size: -
length: 10
D: -
V: TRBV30
DNA: TGTGCCCTGGGAAGGGACCCGCAGTATTTT
CDR3: CALGRDPQYF

J: TRBJ1-6
size: few
length: 15
D: TRBD1
V: TRBV28
DNA: TGTGCCAGCAGTAACGAGGGGGCGGGGAATTCACCCCTCCACTTT
CDR3: CASSNEGAGNSPLHF

J: TRBJ1-3
size: many
length: 14
D: -
V: TRBV12-3/TRBV12-4
DNA: TGTGCCAGCAGCCGCCGGGGGTCTGGAAACACCATATATTTT
CDR3: CASSRRGSGNTIYF

J: TRBJ2-7
size: -
length: 14
D: -
V: TRBV7-4
DNA: TGTGCCAGCAGCCCTGGACAGATCTCCTACGAGCAGTACTTC
CDR3: CASSPGQISYEQYF

J: TRBJ1-5
size: -
length: 13
D: -
V: TRBV20-1
DNA: TGCAGTGGGGTGGCAGGGGCCAATCAGCCCCAGCATTTT
CDR3: CSGVAGANQPQHF

J: TRBJ2-3
size: few
length: 17
D: TRBD1
V: TRBV18
DNA: TGTGCCAGCTCACCACCGTCCGGGGACAGGGGCGCAGATACGCAGTATTTT
CDR3: CASSPPSGDRGADTQYF

J: TRBJ2-5
size: -
length: 16
D: TRBD1
V: TRBV12-3/TRBV12-4
DNA: TGTGCCAGCAGCGATGGACAGGGGAGGCGCGGGGAGACCCAGTACTTC
CDR3: CASSDGQGRRGETQYF

J: TRBJ2-7
size: few
length: 15
D: -
V: TRBV12-3/TRBV12-4
DNA: TGTGCCAGCAGGGACAAGACAGCAACTACCTACGAGCAGTACTTC
CDR3: CASRDKTATTYEQYF

J: TRBJ2-3
size: -
length: 15
D: TRBD2
V: TRBV28
DNA: TGTGCCACCTTCGGACTAGCGGGGGGCCGGGATACGCAGTATTTT
CDR3: CATFGLAGGRDTQYF

J: TRBJ2-5
size: few
length: 14
D: TRBD1
V: TRBV10-3
DNA: TGTGCCATCAGTGATGGGGACAGGGGGGAGACCCAGTACTTC
CDR3: CAISDGDRGETQYF

J: TRBJ2-7
size: few
length: 12
D: -
V: TRBV7-8
DNA: TGTGCCAGCAGCTTCGAACCCTACGAGCAGTACTTC
CDR3: CASSFEPYEQYF

J: TRBJ2-1
size: -
length: 16
D: -
V: TRBV29-1
DNA: TGCAGCGTTGAAGGTGGCATAGCGGTGCCTAACAATGAGCAGTTCTTC
CDR3: CSVEGGIAVPNNEQFF

J: TRBJ2-3
size: few
length: 16
D: -
V: TRBV7-2
DNA: TGTGCCAGCAGCTCCCATCAATGGGGTTCCACAGATACGCAGTATTTT
CDR3: CASSSHQWGSTDTQYF

J: TRBJ2-2
size: once
length: 17
D: -
V: TRBV18
DNA: TGTGCCAGCTCACCACGGAACCGGGGGAGAAACACCGGGGAGCTGTTTTTT
CDR3: CASSPRNRGRNTGELFF

J: TRBJ1-2
size: many
length: 14
D: -
V: TRBV10-3
DNA: TGTGCCATCAGTACAGGAGATCGTAACTATGGCTACACCTTC
CDR3: CAISTGDRNYGYTF

J: TRBJ2-6
size: -
length: 15
D: -
V: TRBV20-1
DNA: TGCAGTGCTAGAGATAGGGGGTCTGGGGCCAACGTCCTGACTTTC
CDR3: CSARDRGSGANVLTF

J: TRBJ1-6
size: once
length: 13
D: -
V: TRBV14
DNA: TGTGCCAGCACCTCAGGACCAGGTTCACTCCTCCACTTT
CDR3: CASTSGPGSLLHF

J: TRBJ1-2
size: many
length: 12
D: -
V: TRBV6-2/TRBV6-3
DNA: TGTGCCAGCAGTTACCCTTCTAACGGCTACACCTTC
CDR3: CASSYPSNGYTF

J: TRBJ2-1
size: -
length: 15
D: TRBD1
V: TRBV12-3/TRBV12-4
DNA: TGTGCCAGCAGTTCCAGGGGGAGCTCCTACAATGAGCAGTTCTTC
CDR3: CASSSRGSSYNEQFF

J: TRBJ1-2
size: many
length: 13
D: -
V: TRBV28
DNA: TGTGCCAGCAGACTGGACAGCCTCTATGGCTACACCTTC
CDR3: CASRLDSLYGYTF

J: TRBJ2-3
size: -
length: 11
D: -
V: TRBV10-3
DNA: TGTGCCATCAGCTCCCAGGGAGTGCAGTATTTT
CDR3: CAISSQGVQYF

J: TRBJ2-3
size: -
length: 15
D: -
V: TRBV20-1
DNA: TGCAGTGCTAGAGATTCCAGGGGGGGCACAGATACGCAGTATTTT
CDR3: CSARDSRGGTDTQYF

J: TRBJ2-5
size: few
length: 16
D: TRBD1
V: TRBV24-1
DNA: TGTGCCACCAGTGATTTGCAAGGGGGCGCGAAGGAGACCCAGTACTTC
CDR3: CATSDLQGGAKETQYF

J: TRBJ1-5
size: -
length: 14
D: TRBD1
V: TRBV28
DNA: TGTGCCAGCAGGGGATCGACAGGGGATCAGCCCCAGCATTTT
CDR3: CASRGSTGDQPQHF

J: TRBJ1-1
size: many
length: 14
D: -
V: TRBV7-2
DNA: TGTGCCAGCAGCTTCCGGGGAGGCTACACTGAAGCTTTCTTT
CDR3: CASSFRGGYTEAFF

J: TRBJ1-6
size: -
length: 13
D: -
V: TRBV2
DNA: TGTGCCAGCGTCCTAATTCGGGCTTCACCCCTCCACTTT
CDR3: CASVLIRASPLHF

J: TRBJ1-6
size: -
length: 15
D: TRBD1
V: TRBV6-6
DNA: TGTGCCAGCAGTTCCGGGACAGCCGGAAATTCACCCCTCCACTTT
CDR3: CASSSGTAGNSPLHF

J: TRBJ2-5
size: -
length: 13
D: -
V: TRBV20-1
DNA: TGCAGTGCTAGTGGGCCGAACCAAGAGACCCAGTACTTC
CDR3: CSASGPNQETQYF

J: TRBJ1-1
size: -
length: 12
D: -
V: TRBV7-9
DNA: TGTGCCAGCGCCACCGATAACACTGAAGCTTTCTTT
CDR3: CASATDNTEAFF

J: TRBJ2-6
size: -
length: 19
D: -
V: TRBV10-3
DNA: TGTGCCATCAGTGACCCCGGGACGCCTCAAGATGGTGGGGCCAACGTCCTGACTTTC
CDR3: CAISDPGTPQDGGANVLTF

J: TRBJ2-3
size: many
length: 15
D: -
V: TRBV7-2
DNA: TGTGCCAGCAGCTCTAGGGGGGCCCGCACAGATACGCAGTATTTT
CDR3: CASSSRGARTDTQYF

J: TRBJ2-3
size: many
length: 15
D: TRBD2
V: TRBV7-2
DNA: TGTGCCAGCACGTCCTTAGCGGGGAGCACAGATACGCAGTATTTT
CDR3: CASTSLAGSTDTQYF

J: TRBJ2-7
size: many
length: 13
D: -
V: TRBV7-2
DNA: TGTGCCAGCAGCTTAGAAAGTTCCTACGAGCAGTACTTC
CDR3: CASSLESSYEQYF

J: TRBJ2-7
size: many
length: 13
D: TRBD1
V: TRBV7-2
DNA: TGTGCCAGCAGCCTGGGACAGTATTACGAGCAGTACTTC
CDR3: CASSLGQYYEQYF

J: TRBJ1-1
size: many
length: 11
D: -
V: TRBV23-1
DNA: TGCGCCAGCATTGTTCCCACTGAAGCTTTCTTT
CDR3: CASIVPTEAFF

J: TRBJ1-1
size: -
length: 14
D: -
V: TRBV6-2/TRBV6-3
DNA: TGTGCCAGCAACGACAGCCCCCTGAACACTGAAGCTTTCTTT
CDR3: CASNDSPLNTEAFF

J: TRBJ1-5
size: -
length: 15
D: -
V: TRBV11-2
DNA: TGTGCCAGCAGCGAAGATGGGTGGGCAAATCGGCCCCAGCATTTT
CDR3: CASSEDGWANRPQHF

J: TRBJ2-7
size: -
length: 15
D: TRBD1
V: TRBV18
DNA: TGTGCCAGCTCAATGGGACAGGGAATGTCAAACGAGCAGTACTTC
CDR3: CASSMGQGMSNEQYF

J: TRBJ2-3
size: few
length: 16
D: -
V: TRBV10-3
DNA: TGTGCCATCAGTGATCAAAGAAGAATGTTGACAGATACGCAGTATTTT
CDR3: CAISDQRRMLTDTQYF

J: TRBJ1-1
size: -
length: 12
D: -
V: TRBV20-1
DNA: TGCAGTGCCCCCGAAAGGGCCACTGAAGCTTTCTTT
CDR3: CSAPERATEAFF

J: TRBJ2-1
size: -
length: 12
D: -
V: TRBV6-4
DNA: TGTGCCAGCAGTGACTCGCATGGGGACCAGTTCTTC
CDR3: CASSDSHGDQFF

J: TRBJ2-3
size: few
length: 16
D: TRBD2
V: TRBV29-1
DNA: TGCAGCGTTGAAGGTGTTAGCGGGGAGCGCACAGATACGCAGTATTTT
CDR3: CSVEGVSGERTDTQYF

J: TRBJ2-3
size: -
length: 15
D: -
V: TRBV5-1
DNA: TGCGCCAGCAGCACGACTGTCGGGACGACAGATACGCAGTATTTT
CDR3: CASSTTVGTTDTQYF

J: TRBJ1-5
size: -
length: 15
D: -
V: TRBV4-2
DNA: TGTGCCAGCAGCCAAGATGGGACGGGGGGACAGCCCCAGCATTTT
CDR3: CASSQDGTGGQPQHF

J: TRBJ1-1
size: few
length: 15
D: TRBD1
V: TRBV5-1
DNA: TGCGCCAGCAGCCTTCTACCAGACAGGGCCACTGAAGCTTTCTTT
CDR3: CASSLLPDRATEAFF

J: TRBJ2-3
size: many
length: 17
D: -
V: TRBV7-2
DNA: TGTGCCAGCAGCTTAGCGCTTTCGTGGACAGACACAGATACGCAGTATTTT
CDR3: CASSLALSWTDTDTQYF

J: TRBJ1-3
size: few
length: 14
D: -
V: TRBV12-3/TRBV12-4
DNA: TGTGCCAGCAGGCTCTCCAGAGCCGGAAACACCATATATTTT
CDR3: CASRLSRAGNTIYF

J: TRBJ1-2
size: many
length: 13
D: -
V: TRBV7-2
DNA: TGTGCCAGCAGTGACCCAGGGAGCTATGGCTACACCTTC
CDR3: CASSDPGSYGYTF

J: TRBJ2-7
size: -
length: 15
D: TRBD2
V: TRBV6-6
DNA: TGTACCAGCAGGGGTGGCGGGGGGGCAGCGGTCGAGCAGTACTTC
CDR3: CTSRGGGGAAVEQYF

J: TRBJ2-3
size: many
length: 14
D: -
V: TRBV7-2
DNA: TGTGCCAGCAGCCCAAGGCGGAACACAGATACGCAGTATTTT
CDR3: CASSPRRNTDTQYF

J: TRBJ2-5
size: many
length: 15
D: TRBD2
V: TRBV7-2
DNA: TGTGCCAGCAGCCCGGGACTAGCGGGGAGAGAGACCCAGTACTTC
CDR3: CASSPGLAGRETQYF

J: TRBJ2-5
size: few
length: 15
D: TRBD1
V: TRBV7-9
DNA: TGTGCCAGCAGCTCCATCTGGGACAGTCAAGAGACCCAGTACTTC
CDR3: CASSSIWDSQETQYF

J: TRBJ1-2
size: many
length: 13
D: -
V: TRBV12-3/TRBV12-4
DNA: TGTGCCAGCAGGAGGACGGGGAGAGGAGGCTACACCTTC
CDR3: CASRRTGRGGYTF

J: TRBJ1-1
size: few
length: 15
D: -
V: TRBV12-3/TRBV12-4
DNA: TGTGCCAGCAGTCGCGGGGGACGGAAGAACACTGAAGCTTTCTTT
CDR3: CASSRGGRKNTEAFF

J: TRBJ1-6
size: few
length: 14
D: -
V: TRBV12-3/TRBV12-4
DNA: TGTGCCAGCAGCTGGACAGCCAAGGATTCACCCCTCCACTTT
CDR3: CASSWTAKDSPLHF